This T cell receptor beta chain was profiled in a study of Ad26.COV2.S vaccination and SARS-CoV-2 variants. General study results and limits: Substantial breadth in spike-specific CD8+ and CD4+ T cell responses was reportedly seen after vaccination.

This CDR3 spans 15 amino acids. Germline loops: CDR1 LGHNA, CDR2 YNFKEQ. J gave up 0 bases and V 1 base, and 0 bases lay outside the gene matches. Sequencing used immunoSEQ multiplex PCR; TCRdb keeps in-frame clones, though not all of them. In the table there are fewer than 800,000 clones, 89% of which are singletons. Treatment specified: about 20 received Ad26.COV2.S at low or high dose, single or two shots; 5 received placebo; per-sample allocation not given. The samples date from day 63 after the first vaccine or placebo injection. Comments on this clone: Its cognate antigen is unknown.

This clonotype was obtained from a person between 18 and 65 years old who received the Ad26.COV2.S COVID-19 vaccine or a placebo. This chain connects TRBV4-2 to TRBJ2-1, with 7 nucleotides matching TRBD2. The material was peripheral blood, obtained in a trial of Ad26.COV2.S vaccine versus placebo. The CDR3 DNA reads TGTGCCAGCAGCCAAGGGGGGGGCTCCTACAATGAGCAGTTCTTC. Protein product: CASSQGGGSYNEQFF.